This T cell receptor beta chain was retrieved from a study of cytomegalovirus exposure and HLA in healthy donors. This clone was seen a handful of times. Both 60 Vbeta primers and 13 Jbeta primers went into the PCR. Data came from immunoSEQ multiplex PCR; TCRdb stores just in-frame clones and leaves some out. This table has 170,000 or so clones, about 80% appearing once. Germline V gene sequence: CDR1 LGHNA, CDR2 YNFKEQ. The CDR3 runs to 16 residues. With 0 bases removed from V and 0 bases from J, the gap between germline ends came to 11 bases. The sample was PBMCs. This clonotype was sampled from a man in his thirties or forties in good health and CMV-seropositive. The chain employs TRBV4-2 and TRBJ1-2; tentatively, D is TRBD1 (6 bases). CDR3 DNA: TGTGCCAGCAGCCAAGATGGGGGCAGCGCTAACTATGGCTACACCTTC. Its translation is CASSQDGGSANYGYTF.